A single sample gave rise to the 24 T cell receptor beta chains below, sequenced in a study of spatial heterogeneity in lung cancer. Time point defined: sample taken at primary tumor resection. Using its own MiXCR run on the 5' RACE reads, TCRdb lists one record per CDR3 protein. The sample carries some 9,900 distinct CDR3 sequences, roughly 12% recorded once. These receptors have no identified antigens. Study-wide findings and caveats: Within tumors, counts of expanded alpha and beta TCRs tracked tumor mutation counts.

The sample was lung tumor tissue, taken at surgery. The receptors were sampled from a male donor with early-stage non-small cell lung cancer.

V is TRBV20-1 and J is TRBJ2-1; D remains ambiguous. This CDR3 comprises 13 residues. The germline CDR1 and CDR2 sequences are DFQATT and SNEGSKA (reference sequence). The V and J ends lost 2 bases and 4 bases respectively, with 9 bases between them. The CDR3 sequence: CSARSDRYNEQFF. CDR3 sequence (DNA): TGCAGTGCTAGATCAGACCGGTACAATGAGCAGTTCTTC.

This clonotype is medium-sized (0.01 to 0.1%) in the sample. The chain recombines TRBV7-8 with TRBJ2-7; TRBD2 is a possible D gene (6 bases). The V gene's germline CDR1 is SGHVS and CDR2 FQNEAQ. Trimming cost V 1 base and J 6 bases, with 7 bases left between them. This CDR3 has 12 residues. DNA of the CDR3: TGTGCCAGCAGCTTAGAAGCGGGCGAGCAGTACTTC. Its protein is CASSLEAGEQYF.

This clonotype was seen at least ten times. CDR3 residues: CASSLLQEDTQYF. The CDR3 DNA sequence: TGCGCCAGCAGCTTGTTACAAGAAGATACGCAGTATTTT. The chain recombines TRBV5-1 with TRBJ2-3; D gene uncertain. Germline V lookup: CDR1 SGHRS, CDR2 YFSETQ. V gave up 1 base and J gave up 5 bases, with 8 bases separating them. This CDR3 is 13 amino acids long.

This clonotype has just a few counts. The V call is TRBV11-2, the J call TRBJ2-5; D is unresolved. Germline loops: CDR1 SGHAT, CDR2 FQNNGV. Trimming took 3 bases from V and 1 from J, leaving 15 bases between them. This CDR3 is built from 16 residues. The CDR3 DNA reads TGTGCCAGCAGCTTTTGGGGAAACCGTCTCCAAGAGACCCAGTACTTC. Translation gives CASSFWGNRLQETQYF.

This clonotype showed up many times. The chain carries TRBV7-2 and TRBJ2-6; D call uncertain. This CDR3 contains 16 residues. The V and J ends lost 2 bases and 0 bases respectively, with 8 bases between them. Germline values: CDR1 SGHTA, CDR2 FQGNSA. The CDR3 sequence: CASSLRKSSGANVLTF. CDR3 bases: TGTGCCAGCAGCTTAAGAAAGAGCTCTGGGGCCAACGTCCTGACTTTC.

This clonotype appeared many times. This chain connects TRBV12-3 or TRBV12-4 to TRBJ2-7; 8 bases fit TRBD1. The ends lost 0 bases at V and 4 bases at J; junction bases unmatched: 8. This CDR3 contains 16 residues. CDR3 in amino acids: CASSLARGQGGYEQYF. As DNA, the CDR3 is TGTGCCAGCAGTTTAGCGCGAGGACAGGGAGGATACGAGCAGTACTTC.

This clonotype came up many times. The chain uses TRBV12-3 or TRBV12-4 and TRBJ2-7; 9 bases agree with TRBD1. The CDR3 length is 15 residues. The V and J ends lost 3 bases and 3 bases, in that order; junction bases with no gene match: 6. CDR3 DNA: TGTGCCAGCAGTTTTACAGGGGGCCGGGGCTACGAGCAGTACTTC. Translating gives CASSFTGGRGYEQYF.

The chain has TRBV5-1 and TRBJ1-6; D gene uncertain. CDR1 is SGHRS and CDR2 is YFSETQ in the germline V gene. V was pared by 5 bases and J by 7 bases, with 19 bases between. The CDR3 is made up of 16 amino acids. The CDR3 here is CASSPGSNSLNSPLHF. The CDR3 DNA is TGCGCCAGCAGTCCGGGATCCAATTCACTAAATTCACCCCTCCACTTT.

This clonotype is classed as medium-sized. The gene calls are TRBV12-3 or TRBV12-4 and TRBJ1-5; D gene ambiguous. The CDR3 is 13 residues long. The V and J ends lost 4 bases and 7 bases respectively, with 11 bases between them. DNA for the CDR3: TGTGCCAGCAGTTCCCTAGGGAGCCAGCCCCAGCATTTT. This encodes CASSSLGSQPQHF.

By share, this clonotype ranks as medium-sized. The V gene is TRBV27, the J gene TRBJ2-3, with 12 nucleotides matching TRBD2. V shed 7 bases, J shed 6 bases, and the junction held 11 bases outside the gene matches. The germline gives CDR1 MNHEY, CDR2 SMNVEV (reference sequence). The CDR3 contains 16 residues. The CDR3 bases are TGTGCCAGCAAACTGTGGACTAGCGGGATCGGCGATACGCAGTATTTT. Its protein product is CASKLWTSGIGDTQYF.

This clonotype was counted many times. This sequence joins TRBV11-2 and TRBJ2-5; TRBD1 agrees at 7 bases. CDR1 SGHAT and CDR2 FQNNGV come from the germline V gene. The CDR3 extends over 13 amino acids. Trimming removed 3 bases from V and 5 bases from J; junction bases left unmatched: 3. The chain's CDR3 is CASSLGQTETQYF. CDR3 DNA sequence: TGTGCCAGCAGCTTGGGACAGACGGAGACCCAGTACTTC. Together with reference TRBV11-2 and TRBJ2-5, the CDR3 gives the full variable domain: EAGVAQSPRYKIIEKRQSVAFWCNPISGHATLYWYQQILGQGPKLLIQFQNNGVVDDSQLPKDRFSAERLKGVDSTLKIQPAKLEDSAVYLCASSLGQTETQYFGPGTRLLVL.

There are many counts of this clonotype. The chain couples TRBV10-3 to TRBJ2-2; D not resolved. This CDR3 is built from 11 residues. CDR1 is ENHRY and CDR2 is SYGVKD in the germline V gene. V lost 2 bases and J 5 bases, leaving 0 bases between the germline ends. The CDR3 DNA is TGTGCCATCAGTGAGACCGGGGAGCTGTTTTTT. Translated, it gives CAISETGELFF.

The sample holds many counts of this clonotype. The V gene is TRBV28, the J gene TRBJ2-3; TRBD2 might be the D (6 bases). CDR1 and CDR2 (germline): MDHEN, SYDVKM. V was trimmed by 5 bases and J by 2 bases, leaving 11 bases between them. This CDR3 region has 14 residues. This CDR3 is CASSEGLVTDTQYF. In DNA form, the CDR3 reads TGTGCCAGCAGTGAGGGACTGGTCACAGATACGCAGTATTTT. The whole variable domain, remainder taken from reference TRBV28 and TRBJ2-3, is DVKVTQSSRYLVKRTGEKVFLECVQDMDHENMFWYRQDPGLGLRLIYFSYDVKMKEKGDIPEGYSVSREKKERFSLILESASTNQTSMYLCASSEGLVTDTQYFGPGTRLTVL.

In this sample, this clonotype is medium-sized (0.01 to 0.1%). The chain employs TRBV6-2 or TRBV6-3 and TRBJ1-5; 7 bases line up with TRBD1. This CDR3 has 16 amino acids. V shed 5 bases, J shed 7 bases, and the junction held 14 bases outside the gene matches. The germline CDR1 and CDR2 sequences are MNHEY and SVGEGT. The CDR3 is CASSLRDSGDGQPQHF. The CDR3 DNA sequence: TGTGCCAGCAGTCTCCGGGACAGTGGAGACGGACAGCCCCAGCATTTT.

Sample share makes this clonotype medium-sized. V gene TRBV4-3 combines with J gene TRBJ1-1; D perhaps matches TRBD1 (5 bases). CDR1 LGHNA and CDR2 YSLEER come from the germline V gene. Trimming took 6 bases from V and 4 from J, leaving 12 bases between them. The length of the CDR3 is 13 residues. The CDR3 sequence: CASRRDLGTEAFF. The CDR3 DNA reads TGCGCCAGCAGACGGGACCTGGGCACTGAAGCTTTCTTT.

This clonotype was detected many times. The rearrangement joins TRBV5-1 to TRBJ2-3; tentatively, D is TRBD1 (6 bases). V was trimmed by 8 bases and J by 3 bases, leaving 13 bases between them. The length of the CDR3 is 13 residues. CDR1 is SGHRS, CDR2 YFSETQ, per germline. The CDR3 sequence is CASTTGLTDTQYF. CDR3 DNA sequence: TGCGCCAGTACGACAGGTTTAACAGATACGCAGTATTTT.

The chain is built from TRBV4-2 and TRBJ2-5; D is possibly TRBD1 or TRBD2 (6 bases each). Looked up from germline, CDR1 is LGHNA and CDR2 is YNFKEQ. V was trimmed by 4 bases and J by 4 bases, leaving 19 bases between them. This CDR3 contains 16 residues. The CDR3 region is CASSPLVRGDSETQYF. The CDR3 DNA reads as TGTGCCAGCAGCCCCTTGGTGAGGGGGGACTCAGAGACCCAGTACTTC.

The genes are TRBV12-3 or TRBV12-4 and TRBJ2-2; no clear D. Trimming removed 1 base from V and 7 bases from J, with 10 bases in between. The CDR3 extends over 14 amino acids. The CDR3 loop is CASSLVLPRGELFF. DNA for the CDR3: TGTGCCAGCAGTTTAGTCCTTCCCCGCGGGGAGCTGTTTTTT.

This clonotype was counted many times. The chain links TRBV11-1 to TRBJ2-7; 8 bases are shared with TRBD2. V gave up 3 bases and J gave up 6 bases; unmatched junction bases: 13. The CDR3 length is 16 residues. The V gene's germline CDR1 is SGHAT and CDR2 FQDESV (reference sequence). The CDR3 DNA is TGTGCCAGCAGCTTGGGTCCAGCGGGAGTATATGGCGAGCAGTACTTC. It is translated as CASSLGPAGVYGEQYF.

Judged by abundance, this clonotype is medium-sized. The chain recombines TRBV27 with TRBJ1-1; 7 bases fit TRBD1. This CDR3 contains 13 residues. Per germline, CDR1 MNHEY and CDR2 SMNVEV (reference sequence). The J segment lost 11 bases and the V segment lost 6 bases, leaving 12 bases of the junction unmatched. The CDR3 here is CASSLVTGSLAFF. In DNA, the CDR3 is TGTGCCAGCAGCCTAGTGACAGGGAGTTTGGCTTTCTTT.

In its sample, this clonotype was seen many times. This rearrangement joins TRBV23-1 to TRBJ2-1, with D perhaps TRBD1 (5 bases). TRBV23-1 has ORF status, its function being uncertain. This CDR3 has 13 residues. V was trimmed by 4 bases and J by 5 bases, leaving 9 bases between them. The CDR3 DNA reads as TGCGCCAGCAGTCGGGTAGGGGACAATGAGCAGTTCTTC. Amino acids: CASSRVGDNEQFF.

This clonotype was detected ten times or more. The V gene is TRBV7-2, the J gene TRBJ2-1; D is perhaps TRBD2 (6 bases). V lost 6 bases to trimming and J lost 4 bases, with 16 bases between them. The CDR3 is made up of 15 amino acids. CDR1 is SGHTA and CDR2 is FQGNSA in the germline V gene. The CDR3: CASSFTGTRYNEQFF. CDR3 DNA sequence: TGTGCCAGCAGTTTCACCGGGACTCGTTACAATGAGCAGTTCTTC. Using reference TRBV7-2 and TRBJ2-1 for the parts outside the CDR3, the full variable domain is GAGVSQSPSNKVTEKGKDVELRCDPISGHTALYWYRQSLGQGLEFLIYFQGNSAPDKSGLPSDRFSAERTGGSVSTLTIQRTQQEDSAVYLCASSFTGTRYNEQFFGPGTRLTVL.

This clonotype has ten or more counts. The chain is built from TRBV29-1 and TRBJ2-5, with D hard to call. Germline values: CDR1 SQVTM, CDR2 ANQGSEA. V lost 3 bases and J lost 3, with 8 bases in between. The CDR3 consists of 12 residues. CDR3 coding DNA: TGCAGCGTTGATGGTAGGGAAGAGACCCAGTACTTC. Protein product: CSVDGREETQYF.

By share, this clonotype ranks as medium-sized (0.01 to 0.1%). The chain carries TRBV10-2 and TRBJ1-5; D is uncertain. Trimming shortened V by 0 bases and J by 5 bases, and 11 bases separated the two germline ends. This CDR3 has 15 amino acids. Germline lookup yields CDR1 WSHSY and CDR2 SAAADI. The CDR3 loop reads CASSESTGEDQPQHF. The CDR3 DNA is TGCGCCAGCAGTGAGTCGACTGGGGAGGATCAGCCCCAGCATTTT.